This T cell receptor beta chain was observed in a study of cytomegalovirus exposure and HLA in healthy donors. 60 Vbeta and 13 Jbeta primers were used in PCR. Original processing methods: Unique TCR beta chains numbered about 72 million in a later analysis, with around 10 million shared. Data came from immunoSEQ multiplex PCR; TCRdb stores just in-frame clones and leaves some out. The V and J calls and clone size come from that table; D and trimming were worked out from the DNA. Of some 130,000 clones in the sample, approximately 85% were seen once. V shed 0 bases and J 0 bases; nucleotides not matched to a gene: 2. CDR1 and CDR2 from the germline V gene are LNHNV and YYDKDF (reference sequence). The CDR3 covers 15 residues. Study-level results: Reports indicate that TCR beta sequences accurately predicted the HLA-A and HLA-B alleles of most subjects. Among TCR beta chains, those listed as cytomegalovirus-associated numbered more than 150. A later analysis found common viral pathogens apparently linked to several of the most significant clusters.

A few counts support this clone. The antigen is undetermined. The chain uses TRBV15 and TRBJ2-7, with 7 bases matching TRBD2. The TCR comes from a male donor in good health and CMV-seropositive. Specimen: PBMCs. CDR3 protein: CATSRDPSGSYEQYF. CDR3 DNA sequence: TGTGCCACCAGCAGAGACCCTAGCGGCTCCTACGAGCAGTACTTC.